This passage covers 14 T cell receptor beta chains from one sample sequenced in a study of cytomegalovirus exposure and HLA in healthy donors. Both 60 Vbeta primers and 13 Jbeta primers went into the PCR. The repertoire was sequenced with immunoSEQ multiplex PCR; TCRdb's copy has only in-frame clones and lacks some. Among some 110,000 clones, roughly 80% were seen once, and the ten largest hold 22%. Specimen: PBMCs. The receptors derive from a man aged 30 to 39 in good health and CMV-seropositive.

This chain joins TRBV5-5 and TRBJ2-7, with D possibly being TRBD1 (6 bases). The CDR3 sequence is 16 residues long. CDR1 is SGHKS and CDR2 is YYEKEE in the germline V gene (reference sequence). The V gene lost 0 bases and the J gene lost 0 bases, with 13 bases spanning the gap. The CDR3 DNA reads as TGTGCCAGCAGCTTGGCCCCAGGGGCAGTCTCCTACGAGCAGTACTTC. It yields the protein CASSLAPGAVSYEQYF.

The chain recombines TRBV5-8 with TRBJ2-5, with 11 bases lining up with TRBD2. This CDR3 has 15 amino acids. V lost 5 bases, J lost 5 bases, and 8 bases stayed unmatched. Germline V gene sequence: CDR1 SGHTS, CDR2 YDEGEE. The CDR3: CASRPGLAVGETQYF. Here the CDR3 DNA reads TGTGCCAGCAGACCGGGACTAGCGGTCGGGGAGACCCAGTACTTC.

J is TRBJ1-2 and V is TRBV9; D remains unclear. Germline V gene data show CDR1 as SGDLS and CDR2 as YYNGEE. The CDR3 contains 15 residues. Trimming stripped 4 bases from V and 0 bases from J, with 13 bases between. CDR3 nucleotides: TGTGCCAGCAGCCCCCTAGCCCGAACTAACTATGGCTACACCTTC. Translated, it gives CASSPLARTNYGYTF.

This chain connects TRBV5-1 to TRBJ2-2, with TRBD2 matching 10 bases. J was trimmed by 6 bases and V by 6 bases; bases with no gene match: 11. Germline CDR1 SGHRS, CDR2 YFSETQ. CDR3 length: 16 amino acids. Written as DNA, the CDR3 is TGCGCCAGCAATCGCCTAGCGGGAGATGAGGCCGGGGAGCTGTTTTTT. Translation gives CASNRLAGDEAGELFF.

The chain links TRBV7-6 to TRBJ2-3; possibly TRBD1 for D (6 bases). There are 14 residues in the CDR3. Deletions cut 5 bases from V and 3 bases from J, with 12 bases between. The germline V gene encodes CDR1 SGHVS and CDR2 FNYEAQ. The CDR3 loop reads CASSETGRTDTQYF. CDR3 DNA sequence: TGTGCCAGCAGCGAGACAGGACGGACAGATACGCAGTATTTT.

The rearrangement uses TRBV5-5 and TRBJ2-5, with a possible D match to TRBD2 (5 bases). This CDR3 is built from 13 residues. CDR1 SGHKS and CDR2 YYEKEE come from the germline V gene (reference sequence). Deletions cut 4 bases from V and 1 base from J, with 8 bases between. CDR3 sequence: CASSRAVQETQYF. The CDR3 region has the DNA TGTGCCAGCAGCAGAGCGGTCCAAGAGACCCAGTACTTC. Together with reference TRBV5-5 and TRBJ2-5, the CDR3 gives the full variable domain: DAGVTQSPTHLIKTRGQQVTLRCSPISGHKSVSWYQQVLGQGPQFIFQYYEKEERGRGNFPDRFSARQFPNYSSELNVNALLLGDSALYLCASSRAVQETQYFGPGTRLLVL.

The J gene is TRBJ2-3, the V gene TRBV10-2; 10 bases fit TRBD2. Germline V gives CDR1 WSHSY, CDR2 SAAADI. With 4 bases clipped from V and 1 base from J, the junction kept 8 bases outside the gene matches. The CDR3 contains 17 residues. The CDR3 region has the DNA TGCGCCAGCAGTGTCCCCCTTGGACTAGCGGGCACAGATACGCAGTATTTT. Amino acids: CASSVPLGLAGTDTQYF.

The chain employs TRBV7-9 and TRBJ1-2; 9 bases match TRBD1. Germline loops: CDR1 SEHNR, CDR2 FQNEAQ (reference sequence). CDR3 length: 16 residues. The junction had 12 bases not matched to a gene; V was cut back by 5 bases and J by 5 bases. The CDR3 reads CASSQGRDRVAYGYTF. CDR3 nucleotide sequence: TGTGCCAGCAGCCAAGGCAGGGACAGGGTAGCGTATGGCTACACCTTC.

The chain uses TRBV7-2 and TRBJ1-2; TRBD1 aligns across 9 bases. V trimming: 4 bases; J trimming: 2 bases; junction bases outside the gene matches: 2. Germline V lookup: CDR1 SGHTA, CDR2 FQGNSA. The CDR3 loop spans 14 amino acids. For the CDR3, the DNA is TGTGCCAGCAGCTCGACAGGGGGGAACTATGGCTACACCTTC. This codes for CASSSTGGNYGYTF.

In regard to this clone: This same CDR3 is encoded by further DNA sequences in the sample. This rearrangement joins TRBV15 to TRBJ2-3; D uncertain. The V gene lost 0 bases and the J gene lost 6 bases, with 7 bases spanning the gap. CDR1 LNHNV and CDR2 YYDKDF come from the germline V gene (reference sequence). The CDR3 has 13 residues. The CDR3 here is CATSRDWADTQYF. The DNA for the CDR3 is TGTGCCACCAGCAGAGATTGGGCCGATACGCAGTATTTT.

This clone was seen only once. This chain connects TRBV5-1 to TRBJ2-6, with D perhaps TRBD2 (5 bases). Trimming took 4 bases from V and 0 from J, leaving 14 bases between them. Germline CDR1 and CDR2: SGHRS and YFSETQ. This CDR3 is 17 amino acids long. DNA for the CDR3: TGCGCCAGCAGCGCCGACCCTAGCCACTCTGGGGCCAACGTCCTGACTTTC. Translating it yields CASSADPSHSGANVLTF.

V and J are TRBV5-6 and TRBJ2-1; no reliable D call. CDR1 is SGHDT and CDR2 is YYEEEE in the germline V gene. The V gene lost 1 base and the J gene lost 3 bases, with 11 bases spanning the gap. The CDR3 totals 15 residues. The CDR3 DNA follows: TGTGCCAGCAGCTTGATCCGGGTAAACTACAATGAGCAGTTCTTC. Residues: CASSLIRVNYNEQFF.

This chain uses TRBV6-6 with TRBJ1-2; D not resolved. V was clipped by 0 bases and J by 4 bases, with 6 bases between them. This CDR3 has 13 amino acids. Germline V gene lookup returns CDR1 MNHNY and CDR2 SVGAGI (reference sequence). The CDR3 sequence is CASSYSAGYGYTF. In nucleotides, the CDR3 is TGTGCCAGCAGTTACTCCGCGGGCTATGGCTACACCTTC.

V usage is TRBV11-3 and J usage is TRBJ2-1; 9 nucleotides match TRBD2. The junction had 4 bases not matched to a gene; V was cut back by 1 base and J by 6 bases. In germline, CDR1 is SGHNT, CDR2 YENEEA. The CDR3 has 15 residues. The CDR3 spells CASSLGRGGLNEQFF. The DNA for the CDR3 is TGTGCCAGCAGCTTAGGGCGGGGGGGCCTCAATGAGCAGTTCTTC.